This is a list of T cell receptor beta chains from one sample in a study of OX40 agonist ivuxolimab in advanced cancers. Clones were sequenced by immunoSEQ multiplex PCR, and TCRdb holds only the in-frame ones, with some missing. The sample has about 94,000 clones; around 90% are singletons. This specimen was CD4+ or CD8+ T cells sorted from blood, taken in a trial of the OX40 agonist ivuxolimab. The source of these receptors is an adult with an advanced solid tumor such as melanoma, head and neck, liver or kidney cancer. Each CDR3 is given with its conserved first and last residue. The D gene is left open where the match is weak. The size of a clone is reported for some rows only, either as once, few or many, or as a class for expanded clones.

D gene,J gene,clone size,V gene,CDR3 DNA,CDR3 protein
.,TRBJ2-1,.,TRBV27,TGTGCCAGCAGTTTTGGCAGTTACAATGAGCAGTTCTTC,CASSFGSYNEQFF
.,TRBJ2-7,.,TRBV10-3,TGTGCCATCAGTCGGGACTACGAGCAGTACTTC,CAISRDYEQYF
.,TRBJ2-1,.,TRBV4-3,TGCGCCAGCAGCCAAGATCGACCGGGGGACTCCTACAATGAGCAGTTCTTC,CASSQDRPGDSYNEQFF
.,TRBJ2-7,.,TRBV5-1,TGCGCCAGCAGCCTTCGGAATGGAGCCTACGAGCAGTACTTC,CASSLRNGAYEQYF
.,TRBJ2-2,.,TRBV15,TGTGCCACCAGCAGGGGGGAAACCGGGGAGCTGTTTTTT,CATSRGETGELFF
.,TRBJ1-2,.,TRBV2,TGTGCCAGCAGTGGGGCAGAAGCTAACTATGGCTACACCTTC,CASSGAEANYGYTF
TRBD2,TRBJ2-1,.,TRBV11-2,TGTGCCAGCAGCCCGGGACTAGTAGAGCAGTTCTTC,CASSPGLVEQFF
.,TRBJ2-5,.,TRBV5-8,TGTGCCAGCAGCTTGACTGTGGGGGAGACCCAGTACTTC,CASSLTVGETQYF
TRBD2,TRBJ2-3,.,TRBV5-6,TGTGCCAGCAGCGTGACTAGCGGAGGAACAGATACGCAGTATTTT,CASSVTSGGTDTQYF
TRBD2,TRBJ2-1,.,TRBV7-8,TGTGCCAGCACCGAACTTAACCGGGACTACGTTCTAAATGAGCAGTTCTTC,CASTELNRDYVLNEQFF
.,TRBJ2-7,.,TRBV6-5,TGTGCCAGCGGTCAGGGATCGGGCGAGCAGTACTTC,CASGQGSGEQYF
.,TRBJ1-1,once,TRBV28,TGTGCCAGCAGTTTACGGGGTAGTGGCACTGAAGCTTTCTTT,CASSLRGSGTEAFF
.,TRBJ1-6,once,TRBV19,TGTGCCAGTAGTAGCCCGGGGTTTAATTCACCCCTCCACTTT,CASSSPGFNSPLHF
TRBD2,TRBJ2-1,.,TRBV7-8,TGTGCCAGCAGCGCTCTAGCGGGGTCCTACAATGAGCAGTTCTTC,CASSALAGSYNEQFF
.,TRBJ2-3,.,TRBV28,TGTGCCAGCAGTTTATGGGACCATCTGGATACGCAGTATTTT,CASSLWDHLDTQYF
TRBD1,TRBJ1-2,.,TRBV23-1,TGCGCCAGCAGTCAAAAGACAGGGGGTACTAACTATGGCTACACCTTC,CASSQKTGGTNYGYTF
.,TRBJ1-4,.,TRBV13,TGTGCCAGCAGCTTGGCCAGGGGATTTGAAAAACTGTTTTTT,CASSLARGFEKLFF
TRBD1,TRBJ2-2,.,TRBV12-5,TGTGCTAGTGGTTTGGTACTCGGGGACAGGGATACCGGGGAGCTGTTTTTT,CASGLVLGDRDTGELFF
.,TRBJ2-7,.,TRBV10-3,TGTGCCATCAGCCAGGGAAGCCACTACGAGCAGTACTTC,CAISQGSHYEQYF
.,TRBJ1-1,.,TRBV5-8,TGTGCCAGCAGGCCCCGTTCGAACACTGAAGCTTTCTTT,CASRPRSNTEAFF
.,TRBJ1-1,few,TRBV6-5,TGTGCCAGCAGTTACAGCCCTACGAACACTGAAGCTTTCTTT,CASSYSPTNTEAFF
.,TRBJ2-1,.,TRBV6-5,TGTGCCAGCAGTTACGGGGGCGGGAGCGATCAGTTCTTC,CASSYGGGSDQFF
.,TRBJ2-6,.,TRBV13,TGTGCCAGCAGCGAGCAGGGGGGCGGGGCCAACGTCCTGACTTTC,CASSEQGGGANVLTF
.,TRBJ2-7,.,TRBV10-3,TGTGCCATCAGTGAGTCGAAGGACAGAGCCTACGAGCAGTACTTC,CAISESKDRAYEQYF
.,TRBJ1-1,few,TRBV29-1,TGCAGCGTCCGCGTGGGCTCCACTGAAGCTTTCTTT,CSVRVGSTEAFF
.,TRBJ2-3,.,TRBV12-5,TGTGCTAGTGGTTTTGCCGTCGATGGGGGCACAGATACGCAGTATTTT,CASGFAVDGGTDTQYF
.,TRBJ1-2,.,TRBV13,TGTGCCAGCAGCGCCGGGCCCCGAGTCGACTATGGCTACACCTTC,CASSAGPRVDYGYTF
.,TRBJ2-2,once,TRBV2,TGTGCCAGCGAAGGACGGCTGAACACCGGGGAGCTGTTTTTT,CASEGRLNTGELFF
.,TRBJ1-1,.,TRBV6-5,TGTGCCAGCAGTCCTGGACAGTCTGAAGCTTTCTTT,CASSPGQSEAFF
TRBD1,TRBJ2-7,.,TRBV29-1,TGCAGCGCCTGGACAGGGGACTACGAGCAGTACTTC,CSAWTGDYEQYF